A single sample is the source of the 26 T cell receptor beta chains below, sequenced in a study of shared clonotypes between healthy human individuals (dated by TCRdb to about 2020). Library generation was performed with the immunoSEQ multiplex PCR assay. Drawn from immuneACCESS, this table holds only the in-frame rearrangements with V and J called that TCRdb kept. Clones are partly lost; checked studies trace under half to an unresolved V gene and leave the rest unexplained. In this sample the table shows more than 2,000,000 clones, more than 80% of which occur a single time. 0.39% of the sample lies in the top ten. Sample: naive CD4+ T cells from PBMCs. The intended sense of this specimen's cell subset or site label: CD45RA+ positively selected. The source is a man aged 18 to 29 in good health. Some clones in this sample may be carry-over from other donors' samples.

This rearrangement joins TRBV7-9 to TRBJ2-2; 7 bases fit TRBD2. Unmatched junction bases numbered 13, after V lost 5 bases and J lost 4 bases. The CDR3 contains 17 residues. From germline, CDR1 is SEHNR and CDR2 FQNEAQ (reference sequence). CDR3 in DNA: TGTGCCAGCAGCCCCTCAAGGCGGGAGAAGGGCACCGGGGAGCTGTTTTTT. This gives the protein CASSPSRREKGTGELFF. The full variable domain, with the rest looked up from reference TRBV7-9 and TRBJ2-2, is DTGVSQNPRHKITKRGQNVTFRCDPISEHNRLYWYRQTLGQGPEFLTYFQNEAQLEKSRLLSDRFSAERPKGSFSTLEIQRTEQGDSAMYLCASSPSRREKGTGELFFGEGSRLTVL.

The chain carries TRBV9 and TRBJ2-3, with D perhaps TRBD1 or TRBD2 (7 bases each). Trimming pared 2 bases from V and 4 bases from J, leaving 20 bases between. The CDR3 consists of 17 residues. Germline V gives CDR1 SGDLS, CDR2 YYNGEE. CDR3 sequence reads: CASSVQQGTTWADTQYF. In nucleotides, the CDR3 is TGTGCCAGCAGCGTCCAACAGGGGACTACTTGGGCAGATACGCAGTATTTT.

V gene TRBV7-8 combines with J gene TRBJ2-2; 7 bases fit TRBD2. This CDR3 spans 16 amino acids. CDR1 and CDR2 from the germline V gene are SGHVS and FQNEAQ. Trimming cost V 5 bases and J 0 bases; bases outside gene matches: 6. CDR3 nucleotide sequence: TGTGCCAGCAGCCGCGGGGGTCTCGCGAACACCGGGGAGCTGTTTTTT. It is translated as CASSRGGLANTGELFF.

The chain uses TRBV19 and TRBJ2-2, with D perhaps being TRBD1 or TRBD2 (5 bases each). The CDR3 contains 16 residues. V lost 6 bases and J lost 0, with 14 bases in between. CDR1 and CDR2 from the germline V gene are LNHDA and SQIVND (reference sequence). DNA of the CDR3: TGTGCCAGTAGCTCCCAGGGACGGTCGAACACCGGGGAGCTGTTTTTT. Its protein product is CASSSQGRSNTGELFF.

Here the CDR3 DNA reads TGTGCCAGTAGTACCATGGAGGCACCAGCGAAAAGGCTGTTTTTT. It codes for CASSTMEAPAKRLFF. The chain carries TRBV19 and TRBJ1-4; D remains ambiguous. The V end was cut by 4 bases, the J end by 14 bases, with 23 bases between. This CDR3 contains 15 residues. The germline V gene has CDR1 LNHDA and CDR2 SQIVND (reference sequence). Filled out from reference TRBV19 and TRBJ1-4, the complete variable domain reads DGGITQSPKYLFRKEGQNVTLSCEQNLNHDAMYWYRQDPGQGLRLIYYSQIVNDFQKGDIAEGYSVSREKKESFPLTVTSAQKNPTAFYLCASSTMEAPAKRLFFGSGTQLSVL.

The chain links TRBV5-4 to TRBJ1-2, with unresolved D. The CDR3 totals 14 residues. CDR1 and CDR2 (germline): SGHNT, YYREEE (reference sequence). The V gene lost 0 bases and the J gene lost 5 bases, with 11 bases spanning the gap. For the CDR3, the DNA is TGTGCCAGCAGCTTGGTTGCGGGGAGTTATGGCTACACCTTC. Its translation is CASSLVAGSYGYTF.

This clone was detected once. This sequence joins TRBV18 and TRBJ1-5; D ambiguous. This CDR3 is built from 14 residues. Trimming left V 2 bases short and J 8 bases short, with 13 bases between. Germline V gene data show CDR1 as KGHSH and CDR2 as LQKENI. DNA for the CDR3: TGTGCCAGCTCACCAATGGGCTTCGGGGAGCCCCAGCATTTT. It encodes CASSPMGFGEPQHF.

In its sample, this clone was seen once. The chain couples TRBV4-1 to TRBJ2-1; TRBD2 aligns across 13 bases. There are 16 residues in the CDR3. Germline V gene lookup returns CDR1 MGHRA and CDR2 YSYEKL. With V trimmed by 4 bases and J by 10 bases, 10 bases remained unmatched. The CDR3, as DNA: TGCGCCAGCAGCCTCCCCGGGACTAGCGGGGACCGCGAGCAGTTCTTC. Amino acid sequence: CASSLPGTSGDREQFF.

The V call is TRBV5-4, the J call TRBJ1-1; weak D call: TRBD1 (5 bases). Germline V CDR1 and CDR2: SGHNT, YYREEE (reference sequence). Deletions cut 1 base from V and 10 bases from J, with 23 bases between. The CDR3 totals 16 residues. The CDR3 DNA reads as TGTGCCAGCAGCTTGAGGGGAGGGGCCGGAGGTTTTGGAGCTTTCTTT. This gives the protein CASSLRGGAGGFGAFF. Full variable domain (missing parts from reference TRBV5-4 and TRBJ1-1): ETGVTQSPTHLIKTRGQQVTLRCSSQSGHNTVSWYQQALGQGPQFIFQYYREEENGRGNFPPRFSGLQFPNYSSELNVNALELDDSALYLCASSLRGGAGGFGAFFGQGTRLTVV.

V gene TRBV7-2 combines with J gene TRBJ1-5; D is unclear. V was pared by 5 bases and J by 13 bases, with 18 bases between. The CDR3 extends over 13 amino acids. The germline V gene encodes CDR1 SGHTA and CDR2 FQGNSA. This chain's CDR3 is CASSPELQSKQHF. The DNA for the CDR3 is TGTGCCAGCAGCCCCGAACTCCAATCAAAACAGCATTTT.

The CDR3 region has the DNA TGTGCCAGTAGTATAGTTTCACAGGGGAGCTATGGCTACACCTTC. This sequence encodes CASSIVSQGSYGYTF. The chain has TRBV19 and TRBJ1-2; 7 bases are shared with TRBD1. The CDR3 loop spans 15 amino acids. Germline lookup yields CDR1 LNHDA and CDR2 SQIVND (reference sequence). Trimming took 1 base from V and 4 from J; bases not matched to a gene: 6. The variable domain in full, completed from reference TRBV19 and TRBJ1-2, reads DGGITQSPKYLFRKEGQNVTLSCEQNLNHDAMYWYRQDPGQGLRLIYYSQIVNDFQKGDIAEGYSVSREKKESFPLTVTSAQKNPTAFYLCASSIVSQGSYGYTFGSGTRLTVV.

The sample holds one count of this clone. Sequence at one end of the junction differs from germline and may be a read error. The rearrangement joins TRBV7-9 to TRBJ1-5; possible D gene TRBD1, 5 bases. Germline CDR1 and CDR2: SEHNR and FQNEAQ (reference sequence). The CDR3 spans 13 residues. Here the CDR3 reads CATSRGGNQPQHF. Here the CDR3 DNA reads TGTGCCACCAGCCGGGGGGGGAATCAGCCCCAGCATTTT.

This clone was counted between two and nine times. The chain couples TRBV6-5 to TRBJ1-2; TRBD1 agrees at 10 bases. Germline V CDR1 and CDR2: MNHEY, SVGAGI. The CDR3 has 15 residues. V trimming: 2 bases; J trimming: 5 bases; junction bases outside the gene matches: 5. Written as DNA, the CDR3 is TGTGCCAGCAGTTACACAGGGGACAGGGGATATGGCTACACCTTC. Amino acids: CASSYTGDRGYGYTF.

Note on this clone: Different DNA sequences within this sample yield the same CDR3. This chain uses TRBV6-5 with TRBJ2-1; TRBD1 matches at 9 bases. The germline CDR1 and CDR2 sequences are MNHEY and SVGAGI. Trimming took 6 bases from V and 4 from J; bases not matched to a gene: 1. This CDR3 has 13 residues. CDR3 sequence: CASRGTGYNEQFF. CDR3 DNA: TGTGCCAGCAGGGGGACAGGGTACAATGAGCAGTTCTTC.

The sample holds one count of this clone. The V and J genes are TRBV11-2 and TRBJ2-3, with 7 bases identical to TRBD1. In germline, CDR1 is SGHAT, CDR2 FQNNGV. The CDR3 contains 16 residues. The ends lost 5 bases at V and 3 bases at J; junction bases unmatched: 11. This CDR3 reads CASSPPRTGVTDTQYF. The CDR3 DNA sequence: TGTGCCAGCAGCCCACCCCGGACAGGCGTGACAGATACGCAGTATTTT.

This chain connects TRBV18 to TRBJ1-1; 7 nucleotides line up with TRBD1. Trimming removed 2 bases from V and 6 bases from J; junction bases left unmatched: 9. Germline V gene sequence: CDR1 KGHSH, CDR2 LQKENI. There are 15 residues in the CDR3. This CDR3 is CASSPSVDRVPEAFF. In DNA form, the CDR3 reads TGTGCCAGCTCACCAAGTGTTGACAGGGTCCCTGAAGCTTTCTTT.

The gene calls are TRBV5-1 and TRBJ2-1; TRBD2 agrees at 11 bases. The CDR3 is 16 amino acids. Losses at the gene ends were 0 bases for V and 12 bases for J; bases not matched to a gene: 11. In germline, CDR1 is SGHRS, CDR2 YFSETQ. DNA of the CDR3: TGCGCCAGCAGCTTGGGTCTAGCGGGAGGTCCGGTAACGCAGTTCTTC. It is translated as CASSLGLAGGPVTQFF.

CDR3 amino acids: CASSVAGGPTYEQYF. The CDR3 DNA is TGTGCCAGCAGCGTAGCTGGCGGTCCGACCTACGAGCAGTACTTC. The rearrangement uses TRBV9 and TRBJ2-7, with D unclear. The CDR3 is made up of 15 amino acids. CDR1 and CDR2 (germline): SGDLS, YYNGEE. With 0 bases removed from V and 2 bases from J, the gap between germline ends came to 12 bases.

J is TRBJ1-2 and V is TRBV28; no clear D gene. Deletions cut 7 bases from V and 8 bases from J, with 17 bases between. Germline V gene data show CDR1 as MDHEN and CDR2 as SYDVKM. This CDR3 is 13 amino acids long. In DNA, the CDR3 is TGTGCCAGCAACGGGTCTCCAAGACGGGGCTACACCTTC. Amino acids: CASNGSPRRGYTF.

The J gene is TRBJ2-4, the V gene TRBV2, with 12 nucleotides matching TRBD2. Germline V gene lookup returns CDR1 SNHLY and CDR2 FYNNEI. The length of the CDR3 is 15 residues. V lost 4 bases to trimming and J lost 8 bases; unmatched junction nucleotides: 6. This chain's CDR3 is CASSGQTSGGDIQYF. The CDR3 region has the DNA TGTGCCAGCAGTGGACAGACTAGCGGGGGTGACATTCAGTACTTC.

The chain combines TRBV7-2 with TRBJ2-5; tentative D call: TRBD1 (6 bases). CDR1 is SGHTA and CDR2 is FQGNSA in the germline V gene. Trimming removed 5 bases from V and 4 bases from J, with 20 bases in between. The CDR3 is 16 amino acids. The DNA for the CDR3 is TGTGCCAGCAGCCGATTCTGGCAGGGGTCCCCAGAGACCCAGTACTTC. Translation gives CASSRFWQGSPETQYF.

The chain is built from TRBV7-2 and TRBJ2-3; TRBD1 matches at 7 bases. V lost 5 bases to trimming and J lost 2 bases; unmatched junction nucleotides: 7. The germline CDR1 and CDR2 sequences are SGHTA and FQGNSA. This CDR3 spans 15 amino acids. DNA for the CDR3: TGTGCCAGCAGCGATGCAGGGGGAGTCACAGATACGCAGTATTTT. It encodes CASSDAGGVTDTQYF.

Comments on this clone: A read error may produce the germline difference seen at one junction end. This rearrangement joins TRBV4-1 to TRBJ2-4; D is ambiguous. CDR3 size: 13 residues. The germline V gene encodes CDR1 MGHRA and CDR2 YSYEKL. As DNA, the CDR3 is TGCGCCAGCAGCCAAGAGAGGCTCGGAATACCCGTCTTC. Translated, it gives CASSQERLGIPVF.

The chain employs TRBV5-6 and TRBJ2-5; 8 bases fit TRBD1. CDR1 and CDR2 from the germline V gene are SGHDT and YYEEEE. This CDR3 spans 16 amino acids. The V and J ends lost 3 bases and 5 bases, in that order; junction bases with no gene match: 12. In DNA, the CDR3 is TGTGCCAGCAGCTCATCAGGACAGGGCTTGTCGGAGACCCAGTACTTC. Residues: CASSSSGQGLSETQYF.

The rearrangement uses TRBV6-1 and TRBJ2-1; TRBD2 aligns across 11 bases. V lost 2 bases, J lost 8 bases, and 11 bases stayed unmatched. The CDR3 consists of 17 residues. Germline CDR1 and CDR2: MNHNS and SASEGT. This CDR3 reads CASSEPVAGGFYHEQFF. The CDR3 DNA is TGTGCCAGCAGTGAACCGGTAGCGGGAGGGTTTTACCATGAGCAGTTCTTC.

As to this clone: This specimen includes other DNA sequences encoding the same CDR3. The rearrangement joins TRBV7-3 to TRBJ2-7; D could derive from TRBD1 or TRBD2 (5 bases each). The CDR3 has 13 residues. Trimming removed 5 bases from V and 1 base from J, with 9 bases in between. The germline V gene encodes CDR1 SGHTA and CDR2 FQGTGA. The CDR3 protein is CASSLGPSYEQYF. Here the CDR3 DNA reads TGTGCCAGCAGCCTGGGACCGTCCTACGAGCAGTACTTC.